The rows below give T cell receptor beta chains drawn from one sample of a study of Tregs in tolerant kidney transplant recipients. Using immunoSEQ multiplex PCR, the repertoire was profiled, and TCRdb retains in-frame clones only, with some absent. The table has tens of thousands of clones, roughly 89% seen once. Sequenced material: CD4+ T cells from blood. The receptors stem from a human donor in good health. The conserved cysteine and the conserved F or W are not part of the CDR3 here. Each record gives: J gene, V gene, CDR3 length, CDR3 protein.

TRBJ2-3 | TRBV5-4 | 13 | ASSLVGGGEDTQY
TRBJ1-5 | TRBV5-6 | 11 | ASSGREHQPQH
TRBJ2-1 | TRBV25-1 | 16 | ASSPGQQLFAGYNEQF
TRBJ2-1 | TRBV14 | 12 | ASSQGAGYNEQF
TRBJ1-1 | TRBV7-2 | 13 | ASSLDGTANTEAF
TRBJ2-3 | TRBV30 | 11 | AWSVGVWDRRY
TRBJ2-2 | TRBV9 | 12 | ASSVDANTGELF
TRBJ1-2 | TRBV7-2 | 13 | ASSQDPRQIHGYT
TRBJ2-7 | TRBV28 | 12 | ASSLQGRSYEQY
TRBJ2-3 | TRBV2 | 13 | ASQTGAGSTDTQY
TRBJ2-1 | TRBV18 | 10 | ASSVTSHEQF
TRBJ2-1 | TRBV7-2 | 12 | ASSFRGTYNEQF
TRBJ2-7 | TRBV7-2 | 12 | ASSAGGSSYEQY
TRBJ1-4 | TRBV5-1 | 13 | ASSLGIATNEKLF
TRBJ2-1 | TRBV2 | 12 | ASSEYGFYNEQF
TRBJ2-3 | TRBV10-3 | 14 | AISAGTGSRTDTQY
TRBJ2-5 | TRBV7-2 | 12 | ASSFLTGGETQY
TRBJ1-2 | TRBV27 | 11 | ASRWDGNYGYT
TRBJ2-1 | TRBV9 | 17 | ASSVVGRSPGDPANEQF
TRBJ1-1 | TRBV14 | 9 | ASSQRGSAF
TRBJ2-1 | TRBV7-2 | 13 | ASSSVPGQGNEQF
TRBJ2-1 | TRBV6-1 | 10 | ASRRDVSEQF
TRBJ2-5 | TRBV2 | 12 | ASKGGAYQETQY
TRBJ2-1 | TRBV7-9 | 10 | ASSDSYNEQF
TRBJ2-1 | TRBV19 | 11 | ASSLGRYNEQF